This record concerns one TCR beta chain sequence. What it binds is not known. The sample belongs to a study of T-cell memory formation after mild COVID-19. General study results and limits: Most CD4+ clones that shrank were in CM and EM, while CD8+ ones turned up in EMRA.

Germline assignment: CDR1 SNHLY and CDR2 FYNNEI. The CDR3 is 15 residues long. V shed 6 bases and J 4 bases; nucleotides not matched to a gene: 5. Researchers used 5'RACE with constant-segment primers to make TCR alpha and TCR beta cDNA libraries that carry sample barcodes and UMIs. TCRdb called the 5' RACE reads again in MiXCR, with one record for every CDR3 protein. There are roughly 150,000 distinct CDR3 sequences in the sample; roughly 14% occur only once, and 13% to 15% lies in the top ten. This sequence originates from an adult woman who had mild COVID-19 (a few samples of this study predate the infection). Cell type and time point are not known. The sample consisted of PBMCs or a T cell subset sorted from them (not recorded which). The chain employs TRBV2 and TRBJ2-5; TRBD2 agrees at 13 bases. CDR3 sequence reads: CASSTSGRAVETQYF. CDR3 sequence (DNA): TGTGCCAGCAGCACTAGCGGGAGGGCTGTAGAGACCCAGTACTTC.